These 17 T cell receptor beta chains share one sample of origin, sequenced in a study of Graves' ophthalmopathy and Graves' hyperthyroidism. For repertoire sequencing, the TCR beta CDR3 regions were amplified from RNA transcripts. First-round RT-PCR employed HTBI primers, with a second-round multiplex PCR after it. TCRdb re-called the multiplex PCR reads with MiXCR, one entry per CDR3 protein. Of fewer than 650,000 distinct CDR3 sequences detected, about 20% appear once; the ten largest clones hold more than 5.5%. The sample taken for sequencing was peripheral blood. These receptors all come from a woman under 30 with stable Graves' hyperthyroidism. Some clones in this sample may be carry-over from other donors' samples.

This clonotype was counted at least ten times. The chain uses TRBV27 and TRBJ2-5, with D perhaps TRBD1 (6 bases). CDR1 and CDR2 (germline): MNHEY, SMNVEV (reference sequence). The CDR3 is made up of 15 amino acids. Trimming stripped 4 bases from V and 4 bases from J, with 16 bases between. CDR3 bases: TGTGCCAGCAGTTCCACCTACAGGGCTGGAGAGACCCAGTACTTC. It encodes CASSSTYRAGETQYF.

The chain uses TRBV6-2 or TRBV6-3 and TRBJ2-7; no clear D gene. CDR3 length equals 11 residues. Germline V gene data show CDR1 as MNHEY and CDR2 as SVGEGT. V was pared by 8 bases and J by 3 bases, with 8 bases between. CDR3 residues: CASGLFYEQYF. CDR3 nucleotides: TGTGCCAGCGGCCTCTTCTACGAGCAGTACTTC.

This clonotype was recorded many times. The rearrangement uses TRBV12-3 or TRBV12-4 and TRBJ1-5; D gene ambiguous. The CDR3 runs to 16 residues. The V gene lost 6 bases and the J gene lost 2 bases, with 17 bases spanning the gap. In DNA form, the CDR3 reads TGTGCCAGCAGCATCACTAGAGTTCTCGGCAATCAGCCCCAGCATTTT. As protein: CASSITRVLGNQPQHF.

This clonotype appeared a few times. The rearrangement uses TRBV28 and TRBJ1-1; a weak D match, TRBD1 (6 bases). The V end lost 11 bases, the J end lost 11 bases, and 24 bases lay between the germline ends. CDR3 length: 13 amino acids. CDR1 is MDHEN, CDR2 SYDVKM, per germline. CDR3 sequence (DNA): TGTGCCCACTCAGACGGGGGGGGCCTTTCGGCTTTCTTT. It is translated as CAHSDGGGLSAFF.

This clonotype has a count of ten or more. This chain joins TRBV3-1 and TRBJ2-5; 7 positions agree with TRBD1. The CDR3 sequence is 13 residues long. The trim removed 4 bases at V and 4 bases at J, leaving 3 bases unmatched. Germline CDR1 LGHDT, CDR2 YNNKEL (reference sequence). CDR3 sequence (DNA): TGTGCCAGCAGCCCCCGGACAGGAGAGACCCAGTACTTC. This codes for CASSPRTGETQYF.

The chain carries TRBV7-8 and TRBJ1-2; D remains ambiguous. The germline CDR1 and CDR2 sequences are SGHVS and FQNEAQ. The CDR3 consists of 15 residues. V lost 5 bases and J lost 6, with 19 bases in between. The CDR3 reads CASSLLRVSRDGYTF. The CDR3, as DNA: TGTGCCAGCAGCCTGTTGAGGGTATCCAGAGATGGCTACACCTTC.

This clonotype was recorded many times. The chain recombines TRBV6-2 or TRBV6-3 with TRBJ1-2; TRBD1 matches 9 bases. CDR1 MNHEY and CDR2 SVGEGT come from the germline V gene. CDR3 size: 13 residues. V was clipped by 4 bases and J by 6 bases; unmatched bases: 3. The CDR3, as DNA: TGTGCCAGCAGTTTACAGGGGGCGCATGGCTACACCTTC. It codes for CASSLQGAHGYTF.

This clonotype was seen repeatedly, ten times or more. This chain joins TRBV28 and TRBJ2-5, with D tentatively TRBD2 (6 bases). Trimming shortened V by 7 bases and J by 5 bases, and 17 bases separated the two germline ends. The CDR3 is made up of 14 amino acids. Germline V gene lookup returns CDR1 MDHEN and CDR2 SYDVKM. DNA for the CDR3: TGTGCCAGCACCCGGGGAGGATTAATCGAGACCCAGTACTTC. Protein product: CASTRGGLIETQYF. The entire variable domain, with the rest obtained from reference TRBV28 and TRBJ2-5, is as follows: DVKVTQSSRYLVKRTGEKVFLECVQDMDHENMFWYRQDPGLGLRLIYFSYDVKMKEKGDIPEGYSVSREKKERFSLILESASTNQTSMYLCASTRGGLIETQYFGPGTRLLVL.

This clonotype has ten or more counts. The chain recombines TRBV28 with TRBJ1-5, with D tentatively TRBD1 (6 bases). This CDR3 is built from 19 residues. V was trimmed by 5 bases and J by 3 bases, leaving 26 bases between them. Germline V lookup: CDR1 MDHEN, CDR2 SYDVKM. The CDR3 DNA reads TGTGCCAGCAGTACTCACACGGGGGGCAGATTCACGATCAATCAGCCCCAGCATTTT. This gives the protein CASSTHTGGRFTINQPQHF.

This chain joins TRBV11-2 and TRBJ2-7, with a possible D match to TRBD2 (5 bases). This CDR3 spans 14 amino acids. The V gene's germline CDR1 is SGHAT and CDR2 FQNNGV. Trimming shortened V by 2 bases and J by 6 bases, and 14 bases separated the two germline ends. The CDR3 region is CASSLSSESGEQYF. CDR3 nucleotide sequence: TGTGCCAGCAGCTTAAGTTCGGAAAGCGGCGAGCAGTACTTC.

This clonotype was seen a few times. The chain carries TRBV6-1 and TRBJ1-1; 8 bases align to TRBD1. V lost 6 bases and J lost 3; bases outside the gene matches: 12. The CDR3 extends over 16 amino acids. Germline V gene data show CDR1 as MNHNS and CDR2 as SASEGT. CDR3 residues: CASRLTFRGRDTEAFF. In DNA, the CDR3 is TGTGCCAGCAGGCTGACCTTCAGGGGGCGAGACACTGAAGCTTTCTTT.

This clonotype was detected many times. V usage is TRBV20-1 and J usage is TRBJ1-5; 12 bases map to TRBD1. The CDR3 extends over 13 amino acids. The ends lost 5 bases at V and 7 bases at J; junction bases unmatched: 3. CDR1 is DFQATT, CDR2 SNEGSKA, per germline (reference sequence). The CDR3 DNA reads TGCAGTGCTTCGGGACAGGGGGCCCAGCCCCAGCATTTT. It codes for CSASGQGAQPQHF.

This chain connects TRBV15 to TRBJ1-3; D ambiguous. The CDR3 spans 16 residues. Per the germline V gene, CDR1 is LNHNV and CDR2 is YYDKDF (reference sequence). V lost 0 bases and J 0 bases, leaving 9 bases between the germline ends. The CDR3 DNA is TGTGCCACCAGCAGAGATGCAGAAGTCTCTGGAAACACCATATATTTT. Translation: CATSRDAEVSGNTIYF.

This clonotype has ten or more counts. J is TRBJ2-5 and V is TRBV6-2 or TRBV6-3; D could derive from TRBD1 or TRBD2 (5 bases each). The CDR3 covers 16 residues. Looked up from germline, CDR1 is MNHEY and CDR2 is SVGEGT. Trimming removed 2 bases at V and 4 bases at J, with 17 bases between. CDR3 coding DNA: TGTGCCAGCAGTTACCGGGGCAGGGAAAGTGGAGAGACCCAGTACTTC. Its protein product is CASSYRGRESGETQYF.

This clonotype was found many times. The chain employs TRBV6-5 and TRBJ1-1, with D possibly matching TRBD1 (6 bases). V lost 3 bases, J lost 8 bases, and 16 bases lay in between. Germline loops: CDR1 MNHEY, CDR2 SVGAGI. CDR3 length: 14 amino acids. The CDR3: CASSYGYSGTEAFF. The CDR3 region has the DNA TGTGCCAGCAGTTATGGATATTCCGGGACAGAAGCTTTCTTT.

At least ten counts were recorded for this clonotype. The chain carries TRBV30 and TRBJ1-5; D remains ambiguous. The germline V and J ends were trimmed by 3 bases and 4 bases, with 10 bases remaining between them. CDR1 GTSNPN and CDR2 SVGIG come from the germline V gene (reference sequence). The CDR3 runs 13 residues. For the CDR3, the DNA is TGTGCCTGGAGGGACCAACCGAATCAGCCCCAGCATTTT. Its protein is CAWRDQPNQPQHF.

J is TRBJ1-1 and V is TRBV12-3 or TRBV12-4; D perhaps matches TRBD1 (6 bases). The CDR3 is made up of 13 amino acids. Trimming stripped 5 bases from V and 7 bases from J, with 14 bases between. In DNA, the CDR3 is TGTGCCAGCAGTCGAACAGGGCTGGGTGAAGCTTTCTTT. Translating gives CASSRTGLGEAFF.